A single sample gave rise to the 17 T cell receptor beta chains below, sequenced in a study of T cell repertoires in cytomegalovirus infection. TCRdb re-derived calls from the reads in MiXCR, one entry per CDR3 protein. The sample includes 150,000 to 200,000 distinct CDR3 sequences, 28% of them seen just once. Sequencing was performed on PBMCs. All receptors come from a human donor in good health (CMV status not recorded). Some clones in this sample may be carry-over from other donors' samples.

The chain uses TRBV20-1 and TRBJ2-5, with TRBD2 as a possible D gene (6 bases). The CDR3 has 13 amino acids. Germline V lookup: CDR1 DFQATT, CDR2 SNEGSKA (reference sequence). V was cut by 6 bases and J by 6 bases, with 17 bases left in between. CDR3 sequence reads: CSASYLLAQTQYF. CDR3 DNA: TGCAGTGCCTCCTACCTACTAGCTCAGACCCAGTACTTC.

V is TRBV20-1 and J is TRBJ2-7; TRBD2 matches at 10 bases. CDR1 and CDR2 from the germline V gene are DFQATT and SNEGSKA (reference sequence). This CDR3 spans 13 amino acids. V lost 6 bases and J lost 6; bases outside the gene matches: 8. CDR3 in DNA: TGCAGTGCGAAAAGGACTAGCGGTGTCGAGCAGTACTTC. As protein: CSAKRTSGVEQYF.

The gene calls are TRBV30 and TRBJ1-1; TRBD1 is a possible D gene (6 bases). The CDR3 is 16 amino acids. CDR1 and CDR2 from the germline V gene are GTSNPN and SVGIG (reference sequence). V was clipped by 0 bases and J by 3 bases, with 17 bases between them. In DNA form, the CDR3 reads TGTGCCTGGAGTGTAGGGTTCCCGGGGGCCGACACTGAAGCTTTCTTT. Protein sequence: CAWSVGFPGADTEAFF.

The V gene is TRBV29-1, the J gene TRBJ2-3; D is uncertain. This CDR3 is built from 13 residues. V shed 6 bases and J shed 0 bases, with 10 bases lying between them. Germline CDR1 is SQVTM and CDR2 is ANQGSEA. The CDR3: CSVVHTSTDTQYF. The CDR3 nucleotides are TGCAGCGTCGTGCATACTAGCACAGATACGCAGTATTTT.

A few counts support this clonotype. The rearrangement links TRBV4-1 to TRBJ1-1; D unclear. Germline V gene data show CDR1 as MGHRA and CDR2 as YSYEKL. V was clipped by 1 base and J by 1 base, with 13 bases between them. The CDR3 length is 16 residues. CDR3 DNA sequence: TGCGCCAGCAGCCAAGGATTCGGGGAGAGGAACACTGAAGCTTTCTTT. Protein sequence: CASSQGFGERNTEAFF.

This clonotype was recorded at least ten times. The CDR3 loop is CATSPAGQGASNYGYTF. The CDR3 DNA reads as TGTGCCACCAGCCCGGCCGGACAGGGGGCGAGTAACTATGGCTACACCTTC. The rearrangement uses TRBV15 and TRBJ1-2; 11 positions agree with TRBD1. Looked up from germline, CDR1 is LNHNV and CDR2 is YYDKDF (reference sequence). The CDR3 sequence is 17 residues long. The V segment lost 5 bases and the J segment 1 base; nucleotides outside the gene matches: 9.

This clonotype has at least ten counts. This rearrangement joins TRBV28 to TRBJ1-1; no definite D call. CDR3 size: 13 residues. Germline V gives CDR1 MDHEN, CDR2 SYDVKM. Between the trimmed V and J ends, which lost 2 bases and 7 bases, there was a span of 11 bases. DNA for the CDR3: TGTGCCAGCAGTTTACACCCCTCGGGTGAAGCTTTCTTT. The encoded protein is CASSLHPSGEAFF.

The chain has TRBV7-2 and TRBJ2-3; D gene uncertain. Trimming removed 1 base at V and 5 bases at J, with 10 bases between. The CDR3 spans 14 residues. From germline, CDR1 is SGHTA and CDR2 FQGNSA. CDR3: CASSLGSREDTQYF. The CDR3 DNA sequence: TGTGCCAGCAGCTTAGGTTCTAGGGAAGATACGCAGTATTTT.

This sequence joins TRBV12-3 or TRBV12-4 and TRBJ2-2; 7 positions match TRBD1. Unmatched junction bases numbered 9, after V lost 6 bases and J lost 2 bases. CDR3 size: 16 residues. This chain's CDR3 is CASSPLGQLNTGELFF. The CDR3 bases are TGTGCCAGCAGCCCCCTGGGACAGCTTAACACCGGGGAGCTGTTTTTT.

This clonotype occurred a few times. J is TRBJ1-3 and V is TRBV7-9; tentatively, D is TRBD1 (5 bases). CDR1 is SEHNR and CDR2 is FQNEAQ in the germline V gene (reference sequence). There are 15 residues in the CDR3. Trimming took off 5 bases at V and 0 bases at J, with 11 bases between the two ends. The CDR3 DNA reads as TGTGCCAGCAGCGTGTCAGGGAGCTCTGGAAACACCATATATTTT. Translating gives CASSVSGSSGNTIYF. The complete variable domain, with remaining parts taken from reference TRBV7-9 and TRBJ1-3, reads DTGVSQNPRHKITKRGQNVTFRCDPISEHNRLYWYRQTLGQGPEFLTYFQNEAQLEKSRLLSDRFSAERPKGSFSTLEIQRTEQGDSAMYLCASSVSGSSGNTIYFGEGSWLTVV.

This clonotype was detected many times. V and J are TRBV7-2 and TRBJ1-5; 7 bases align to TRBD1. The germline CDR1 and CDR2 sequences are SGHTA and FQGNSA. The CDR3 contains 14 residues. The V and J ends lost 1 base and 8 bases, in that order; junction bases with no gene match: 5. The CDR3 bases are TGTGCCAGCAGCTTAGGACAGGGAGTGGAGCCCCAGCATTTT. It yields the protein CASSLGQGVEPQHF. The full variable domain, its missing parts supplied by reference TRBV7-2 and TRBJ1-5, is GAGVSQSPSNKVTEKGKDVELRCDPISGHTALYWYRQSLGQGLEFLIYFQGNSAPDKSGLPSDRFSAERTGGSVSTLTIQRTQQEDSAVYLCASSLGQGVEPQHFGDGTRLSIL.

This clonotype has only a few counts. This chain uses TRBV30 with TRBJ2-7; D gene uncertain. The CDR3 is made up of 14 amino acids. V lost 4 bases and J lost 3, with 16 bases in between. Germline CDR1 is GTSNPN and CDR2 is SVGIG (reference sequence). CDR3 sequence: CAWTQKNKDYEQYF. CDR3 DNA sequence: TGTGCCTGGACCCAAAAGAACAAGGACTACGAGCAGTACTTC.

This clonotype appeared a few times. The chain has TRBV12-5 and TRBJ1-1, with D possibly matching TRBD1 (5 bases). V was cut by 5 bases and J by 1 base, with 8 bases left in between. This CDR3 is 13 amino acids long. Germline CDR1 reads LGHNT; CDR2 reads FRNRAP. CDR3 amino acids: CASGVTGNTEAFF. DNA for the CDR3: TGTGCTAGTGGTGTCACAGGGAACACTGAAGCTTTCTTT.

This clonotype was counted once. V and J are TRBV20-1 and TRBJ2-1, with 8 bases identical to TRBD2. The germline gives CDR1 DFQATT, CDR2 SNEGSKA (reference sequence). The CDR3 is made up of 15 amino acids. J gave up 10 bases and V 3 bases, and 14 bases lay outside the gene matches. The CDR3 DNA sequence: TGCAGTGCTAGTGGTGAAAATGCGGGGGGCCGAGAGCAGTTCTTC. Translated, it gives CSASGENAGGREQFF.

In this sample, this clonotype turned up many times. The J gene is TRBJ1-4, the V gene TRBV7-2; D not certain. This CDR3 spans 13 amino acids. Germline loops: CDR1 SGHTA, CDR2 FQGNSA. Trimming removed 7 bases at V and 11 bases at J, with 17 bases between. The DNA of the CDR3 is TGTGCCAGCACTCCCCAGGCGCGGAGGAAACTGTTTTTT. It codes for CASTPQARRKLFF.

This clonotype was found a few times. The chain couples TRBV6-5 to TRBJ2-7; D is ambiguous. The V and J ends lost 0 bases and 4 bases respectively, with 7 bases between them. Looked up from germline, CDR1 is MNHEY and CDR2 is SVGAGI. This CDR3 comprises 13 residues. CDR3 sequence (DNA): TGTGCCAGCAGTTACTCGATCCAGTACGAGCAGTACTTC. It translates to CASSYSIQYEQYF.

This clonotype was counted at least ten times. The gene calls are TRBV7-8 and TRBJ2-3; TRBD1 aligns across 8 bases. The trim removed 4 bases at V and 1 base at J, leaving 7 bases unmatched. Germline CDR1 and CDR2: SGHVS and FQNEAQ. The CDR3 contains 16 residues. CDR3 nucleotide sequence: TGTGCCAGCAGCTCCGGACAGGGATGGGGCACAGATACGCAGTATTTT. It translates to CASSSGQGWGTDTQYF.